This TCR beta chain was recovered during a study of CD8 T cells in Susac syndrome. CD8+ and CD4+ T cells from blood underwent TCR beta sequencing, which was carried out in a high-throughput format. Included as multiple sclerosis controls were treatment-naive patients who had stable or active relapsing-remitting disease. The CDR3 is 11 amino acids. Per germline, CDR1 SQVTM and CDR2 ANQGSEA. V lost 6 bases and J 7 bases, leaving 10 bases between the germline ends. When the RNA was reverse transcribed, random hexamers were used with an input of about 0.5 to 1 ug. Coverage of TCR beta CDR3 amplification by immunoSEQ multiplex PCR extended to 54 Vbeta and 13 Jbeta. One entry per CDR3 protein results from TCRdb running MiXCR on the immunoSEQ multiplex PCR reads. The data contain fewer than 200,000 distinct CDR3 sequences, 85% to 95% of them seen just once; the ten biggest clones take up about 0.16%.

The chain links TRBV29-1 to TRBJ2-1; tentatively, D is TRBD1 or TRBD2 (6 bases each). This TCR came from a human donor with multiple sclerosis. Sequenced sample: CD8+ T cells from PBMCs. CDR3 loop: CSVQGGNEQFF. CDR3 bases: TGCAGCGTCCAAGGGGGGAATGAGCAGTTCTTC.